This T cell receptor beta chain was sequenced during a study of post-analysis software for immune sequencing data. About the study: Disease trajectories encompassed relapsing-remitting, secondary progressive and progressive-relapsing multiple sclerosis.

This clonotype was counted a few times. Its antigen is undetermined. The study, taken as a whole, reports: Co-batched samples clustered tightly together by F measure. Controls had significantly higher normalized Chao1 diversity than multiple sclerosis patients. Relative to controls, patients had 4 or 5 TRBV segments at higher frequency, with TRBV5-6, TRBV5-1 and TRBV20-1 among these.

Trimming left V 3 bases short and J 1 base short, with 9 bases between. The CDR3 sequence is 14 residues long. Carried by the TCR beta cDNA libraries were unique molecular identifiers. cDNA molecules numbering roughly 0.5 million came from approximately 1 to 10 million T cells. TCRdb processed the PCR reads anew with MiXCR; each CDR3 protein has one entry. Of about 540,000 distinct CDR3 sequences listed, around 31% are singletons. The clonotype comes from a girl aged 2-17 years with multiple sclerosis. The sample comprised blood. V and J are TRBV12-3 or TRBV12-4 and TRBJ1-1; D is possibly TRBD1 (5 bases). The CDR3 reads CASSLSQGNTEAFF. In DNA form, the CDR3 reads TGTGCCAGCAGTTTGAGTCAGGGGAACACTGAAGCTTTCTTT.